The 14 T cell receptor beta chains reported below all come from one sample, sequenced in a study of cytomegalovirus exposure and HLA in healthy donors. This PCR relied on a set of 60 Vbeta primers and 13 Jbeta primers. Only in-frame clones appear in the TCRdb table, and some are missing; sequencing was by immunoSEQ multiplex PCR. The sample has roughly 200,000 clones, roughly 10% seen once; the top ten hold 1% to 1.5%. The sample consisted of PBMCs. The receptors stem from a woman aged 30 to 39 in good health and CMV-seropositive.

The J gene is TRBJ1-1, the V gene TRBV7-3; D is undetermined. Looked up from germline, CDR1 is SGHTA and CDR2 is FQGTGA. Trimming pared 2 bases from V and 6 bases from J, leaving 10 bases between. The CDR3 is 13 residues long. CDR3 nucleotide sequence: TGTGCCAGCAGCTTATATCGGGATTCTGAAGCTTTCTTT. Translating gives CASSLYRDSEAFF. Based on the CDR3 plus reference TRBV7-3 and TRBJ1-1, the full variable domain is GAGVSQTPSNKVTEKGKYVELRCDPISGHTALYWYRQSLGQGPEFLIYFQGTGAADDSGLPNDRFFAVRPEGSVSTLKIQRTERGDSAVYLCASSLYRDSEAFFGQGTRLTVV.

Only a few counts were recorded for this clone. The rearrangement links TRBV15 to TRBJ2-5; 8 bases agree with TRBD1. The germline V gene encodes CDR1 LNHNV and CDR2 YYDKDF (reference sequence). V dropped 6 bases and J dropped 3; count of bases not matched to a gene: 6. CDR3 length: 14 amino acids. CDR3 amino acids: CATRNRQGKETQYF. The CDR3, as DNA: TGTGCCACCAGGAACAGACAGGGGAAAGAGACCCAGTACTTC.

This clone turned up a few times. V and J are TRBV5-6 and TRBJ2-7; D is possibly TRBD1 (5 bases). From germline, CDR1 is SGHDT and CDR2 YYEEEE. The CDR3 has 16 residues. The ends were cut back, 4 bases at V and 2 bases at J, with 19 bases in the middle. The CDR3 loop is CASSDMGQKGTYEQYF. DNA of the CDR3: TGTGCCAGCAGCGACATGGGGCAGAAGGGAACCTACGAGCAGTACTTC.

J is TRBJ2-5 and V is TRBV9; D gene unclear. Between the trimmed V and J ends, which lost 2 bases and 5 bases, there was a span of 7 bases. This CDR3 is built from 12 residues. CDR1 and CDR2 (germline): SGDLS, YYNGEE. The CDR3 here is CASSVLSETQYF. The CDR3 DNA reads as TGTGCCAGCAGCGTCCTCTCTGAGACCCAGTACTTC.

This clone turned up a few times. The genes are TRBV7-9 and TRBJ2-7; no clear D gene. Germline V gives CDR1 SEHNR, CDR2 FQNEAQ (reference sequence). V was clipped by 5 bases and J by 0 bases, with 8 bases between them. The CDR3 spans 13 residues. The CDR3 DNA sequence: TGTGCCAGCAGCCGGCACAGCTCCTACGAGCAGTACTTC. It is translated as CASSRHSSYEQYF.

The chain links TRBV7-9 to TRBJ2-7; 10 bases match TRBD2. The germline V gene encodes CDR1 SEHNR and CDR2 FQNEAQ (reference sequence). The CDR3 has 16 residues. After removal of 0 bases from V and 3 bases from J, the junction contained 5 bases not matched to a gene. CDR3 loop: CASSLASPSGSYEQYF. In nucleotides, the CDR3 is TGTGCCAGCAGCTTAGCGTCTCCTAGCGGGAGCTACGAGCAGTACTTC. Variable domain in full (rest from reference TRBV7-9 and TRBJ2-7): DTGVSQNPRHKITKRGQNVTFRCDPISEHNRLYWYRQTLGQGPEFLTYFQNEAQLEKSRLLSDRFSAERPKGSFSTLEIQRTEQGDSAMYLCASSLASPSGSYEQYFGPGTRLTVT.

This clone was observed a handful of times. The chain uses TRBV5-4 and TRBJ2-1; D gene ambiguous. Germline-derived CDR1 and CDR2 are SGHNT and YYREEE (reference sequence). CDR3 length: 15 amino acids. V gave up 3 bases and J gave up 0 bases, with 10 bases separating them. The CDR3: CASSYTASSYNEQFF. For the CDR3, the DNA is TGTGCCAGCAGCTACACCGCCAGCTCCTACAATGAGCAGTTCTTC.

This clone showed up many times. The J gene is TRBJ2-7, the V gene TRBV4-1; 10 nucleotides align to TRBD2. The CDR3 sequence is 16 residues long. Germline CDR1 and CDR2: MGHRA and YSYEKL. V was clipped by 3 bases and J by 7 bases; unmatched bases: 12. The CDR3 nucleotides read TGCGCCAGCAGCCAGGGACTAGCGCGCCAGGGGGATGAGCAGTACTTC. Translating it yields CASSQGLARQGDEQYF.

This clone has more than one count but fewer than ten. The chain is built from TRBV7-9 and TRBJ2-7, with unresolved D. Trimming removed 3 bases from V and 0 bases from J, with 6 bases in between. Germline V gene sequence: CDR1 SEHNR, CDR2 FQNEAQ (reference sequence). This CDR3 contains 13 residues. CDR3 amino acids: CASSLISSYEQYF. In nucleotides, the CDR3 is TGTGCCAGCAGCTTGATCAGCTCCTACGAGCAGTACTTC.

This clone was detected a few times. The chain uses TRBV6-6 and TRBJ1-2; 9 bases are shared with TRBD1. Germline V gene sequence: CDR1 MNHNY, CDR2 SVGAGI (reference sequence). V dropped 6 bases and J dropped 5; count of bases not matched to a gene: 1. This CDR3 has 12 amino acids. The CDR3 sequence: CASSGQGYGYTF. As DNA, the CDR3 is TGTGCCAGCAGCGGACAGGGGTATGGCTACACCTTC.

On this clone: One end of the junction does not line up with germline, which may come from a read error. This chain joins TRBV5-6 and TRBJ1-2; a possible D gene is TRBD1 (5 bases). The CDR3 runs to 14 residues. Germline CDR1 and CDR2: SGHDT and YYEEEE. CDR3 coding DNA: TGTGCCAGCAGCTTGCCTGGGACTCACTATGGCTACCCCTTC. This translates into CASSLPGTHYGYPF. The full variable domain, with the rest looked up from reference TRBV5-6 and TRBJ1-2, is DAGVTQSPTHLIKTRGQQVTLRCSPKSGHDTVSWYQQALGQGPQFIFQYYEEEERQRGNFPDRFSGHQFPNYSSELNVNALLLGDSALYLCASSLPGTHYGYPFGSGTRLTVV.

This clone was seen a few times. V is TRBV2 and J is TRBJ2-4; D call uncertain. The V end lost 2 bases, the J end lost 6 bases, and 14 bases lay between the germline ends. CDR3 size: 15 residues. CDR1 is SNHLY, CDR2 FYNNEI, per germline. The CDR3, as DNA: TGTGCCAGCAGTGAAAAATGGCATTTGATAAACATTCAGTACTTC. Amino acids: CASSEKWHLINIQYF.

The chain carries TRBV27 and TRBJ1-5; D is uncertain. Germline V CDR1 and CDR2: MNHEY, SMNVEV (reference sequence). The V gene lost 2 bases and the J gene lost 0 bases, with 14 bases spanning the gap. This CDR3 region has 17 residues. For the CDR3, the DNA is TGTGCCAGCAGTTTAACGCCCGTCGGGTATAGCAATCAGCCCCAGCATTTT. It yields the protein CASSLTPVGYSNQPQHF.

This clone was seen more than once but under ten times. The V gene is TRBV19, the J gene TRBJ1-2; D not resolved. The CDR3 is 16 residues long. The V end lost 7 bases, the J end lost 5 bases, and 23 bases lay between the germline ends. Germline assignment: CDR1 LNHDA and CDR2 SQIVND (reference sequence). The CDR3 bases are TGTGCCAGTACCGACTCTCCCCGGCAATCCCTTTATGGCTACACCTTC. It codes for CASTDSPRQSLYGYTF. Using reference TRBV19 and TRBJ1-2 for the parts outside the CDR3, the full variable domain is DGGITQSPKYLFRKEGQNVTLSCEQNLNHDAMYWYRQDPGQGLRLIYYSQIVNDFQKGDIAEGYSVSREKKESFPLTVTSAQKNPTAFYLCASTDSPRQSLYGYTFGSGTRLTVV.